This TCR beta chain emerged from a study of cytomegalovirus exposure and HLA in healthy donors. The PCR was carried out with 60 Vbeta primers and 13 Jbeta primers. The method was immunoSEQ multiplex PCR; TCRdb's version includes in-frame clones alone and lacks a portion of them. The sample lists roughly 86,000 clones; roughly three fifths were seen once. Germline CDR1 is MDHEN and CDR2 is SYDVKM. This CDR3 has 13 amino acids. V lost 1 base and J lost 10, with 11 bases in between. This sequence joins TRBV28 and TRBJ2-1, with D possibly TRBD2 on 5 matching bases. Sequenced material: PBMCs. The source of this sequence is a young man in good health and CMV-seronegative. The CDR3: CASSLLSASEQFF. The CDR3 DNA is TGTGCCAGCAGTTTATTATCGGCTAGCGAGCAGTTCTTC.